This TCR beta chain stems from a study of beta chain features in type 1 diabetes (dated by TCRdb to 2016 to 2019). General notes on the study: Mean age, gender distribution, total cell number and subset yield were not different between patients and healthy donors. In the study, TCRB repertoires of sorted circulating CD4+ T cell subsets from recently diagnosed type 1 diabetes patients were compared with those of matched healthy donors. Regulatory and stem cell-like memory subsets were obtained from only 8 patients and about 8 healthy donors, while naive and central memory subsets were obtained from all 28 donors. Across all samples, 90 million to 130 million sorted cells were examined, and cell number per subset correlated strongly with RNA yield.

To note about this clone: What antigen it recognizes has not been identified. Base qualities are not recorded, but no much larger clone differs from it by a single base.

The CDR3 contains 10 residues, cysteine and phenylalanine counted. CDR3 DNA only is kept here, 30 bases in frame from base 1. Taken from the germline V gene (reference sequence), the CDR1 and CDR2 loops are DFQATT and SNEGSKA. V is pared back by 6 bases and J by 7 bases, with 7 bases lying between the germline termini. Overall study results and their limits: Naive, central memory and regulatory TCRB repertoires appeared to be more similar among patients than among healthy donors. Because cDNA rather than genomic DNA was sequenced, highly expressing activated cells could have been over-represented, although no difference in activation and CD3 levels was found between groups. Shorter templates might have been favored by PCR, but patient and control samples were amplified and corrected together, so both groups would have been affected equally by any skew. At VDJ recombination sites, type 1 diabetes patients had fewer insertions and more deleted nucleotides, which implies abnormalities in thymic rearrangement. Type 1 diabetes patients showed a moderate but significant shortening of TCRB CDR3 length in all four CD4+ subsets. Because the HLA sub-analyses included only small numbers of individuals, any influence of HLA type on TCRB rearrangement was left unresolved.

Each donor gave one peripheral blood draw, averaging around 120 mL, which was collected into heparinised tubes. Using a panel that included CD45RO, CCR7, CD25, CD127, CD95 and CD27, naive, central memory, regulatory and stem cell-like memory CD4+ T cells were sorted on a BD FACSAria II. Every sorted population had a purity above 95%. PBMCs were isolated immediately by Lymphoprep density gradient centrifugation and stained directly without culture. Samples were stained and sorted in pairs, with one healthy donor and one patient per experiment, so that batch effects were minimized. All of the isolated RNA was reverse transcribed with the High Capacity cDNA Reverse Transcription Kit, so expressed TCRB transcripts were sequenced. Deep immunoSEQ sequencing was applied to naive, central memory and regulatory T cell samples, giving an average of roughly 3.5 million total reads per sample. Sorted cells were lysed in RLT buffer and RNA was extracted with DNase-treated RNeasy Micro or Mini kits, depending on cell number. To prevent cross-contamination, each cell subset was processed individually, whereas patient and healthy donor samples were processed jointly. The immunoSEQ multiplex PCR was used to amplify TCRB sequences from cDNA, yielding 87-bp fragments that span the CDR3 region. Amplicons were sequenced on the Illumina HiSeq platform. For the original study's pipeline: PCR bias was corrected computationally using synthetic template baselines, and reads within Hamming distance 2 were collapsed, with unmergeable singletons discarded. Reads were aligned against IMGT to assign V, D and J genes, CDR3 length and insertions or deletions at six rearrangement sites. Clonotype counts were normalized to sorted cell number within each subset before computing true diversity and Gini coefficients with the tcR R package. Repertoire sharing was quantified using the overlap coefficient calculated on TCRB nucleotide sequences. As a proxy for the pre-selection repertoire, out-of-frame TCRB sequences from naive cells were analyzed. Not all clones reach the TCRdb copy of this immuneACCESS table, which keeps in-frame sequences only. Checked studies attribute under half of the gap to unresolved V genes and leave the rest unexplained. That table is the source of V, J and clone size, and D and trimming were worked out from the DNA. For this sample the table gives under 300,000 clones, of which 20% to 25% were detected only once. The top ten clones comprise around 0.011% of the sample.

Specimen: naive CD4+ T cells from blood. This sample's cell subset or site label indicates: true naive CD4+ T cells. This sequence uses TRBV20-1 and TRBJ1-5, with the D gene not confidently named. The receptor comes from a woman aged 25 to 39 with type 1 diabetes. The DNA is TGCAGTGCCGGGGAACAGCCCCAGCATTTT. Translation gives CSAGEQPQHF.